This T cell receptor (beta chain) was observed in a study of T cells after yellow fever vaccination. The TCR cDNA carried a universal primer site and UMIs from 5'RACE template switching. MiXCR, run by TCRdb on the 5' RACE reads, gives a single entry per CDR3 protein. The sample lists 300,000 to 400,000 distinct CDR3 sequences; around 8.1% were seen once. This clonotype has only a few counts. This TCR came from a man aged 18 to 30 who received the YFV17D yellow fever vaccine. The sample was PBMCs, taken roughly seven weeks after the first yellow fever vaccination.

CDR3 DNA sequence: TGCAGCGTTGGAAGTAGGACTGAAGCTTTCTTT. Its translation: CSVGSRTEAFF. V gene TRBV29-1 combines with J gene TRBJ1-1; D gene unclear. The CDR3 is 11 amino acids. Germline CDR1 reads SQVTM; CDR2 reads ANQGSEA. Trimming stripped 4 bases from V and 5 bases from J, with 8 bases between.